This TCR beta chain came from a study of cytomegalovirus exposure and HLA in healthy donors. Study results and limitations: Later analysis suggested links between common viral pathogens and several top significant clusters. Donor immune exposure was known only as CMV serostatus.

PCR involved 60 Vbeta and 13 Jbeta primers. Repertoires were generated with immunoSEQ multiplex PCR, while TCRdb's copy carries only in-frame clones and drops some. The top ten clones hold roughly 2.1% of a sample with about 140,000 clones, approximately 82% of them seen once. Points on this clone: The antigen is not known.

Trimming pared 6 bases from V and 7 bases from J, leaving 10 bases between. This CDR3 comprises 11 residues. Per germline, CDR1 MNHEY and CDR2 SMNVEV (reference sequence). The chain employs TRBV27 and TRBJ2-7; tentative D call: TRBD1 (6 bases). The sequenced material came from PBMCs. The origin of this receptor is a woman aged 40 to 50 in good health and CMV-seronegative. Here the CDR3 reads CASRRQEEQYF. CDR3 DNA: TGTGCCAGCAGACGACAGGAGGAGCAGTACTTC.